This TCR beta chain was sequenced for a study of identical twins (dated by TCRdb to about 2016). A note on the overall study: To test whether fetal clonotypes persist, this study deep-sequenced TCR alpha and beta repertoires from monozygotic twins, from unrelated adults of various ages, and from cord blood. To rule out contamination, replicate twin experiments were performed at different times with different library preparation protocols.

Study-wide conclusions, independent of this receptor: Because the same donors could not be followed over many years, the conclusions relied on cross-sectional statistical analysis. Abundant cord blood beta clonotypes had fewer insertions, young adult naive repertoires showed a similar but weaker trend, and memory repertoires showed no such trend. Zero-insertion analyses could be partly confounded by invariant T cells such as MAIT and iNKT, though diverse VJ usage argued against such confounding for most clonotypes. Compared with coincidental sharing between unrelated individuals, out-of-frame TCR alpha sequences shared between twins showed an excess of sequences with low generation probability. Recombination models systematically underestimated out-of-frame TCR alpha sharing in monozygotic twins but agreed with sharing between unrelated individuals. In beta out-of-frame sequences, excess twin sharing was weaker, because having fewer shared sequences lowered the signal-to-noise ratio.

About this clonotype: There is no known antigen for this receptor. No base quality information exists; no much larger clone differs at one position.

Only healthy Caucasian donors were included. The twin cohort consisted of three pairs of female monozygotic twins, all aged about 18 to 29 years. The RNA used for TCR libraries was isolated from peripheral blood mononuclear cells. Library preparation employed 5' RACE. Sequencing relied on an Illumina HiSeq 2000. A universal primer binding site was added through template switching, and the final cDNA carried a unique molecular identifier so that TCR cDNA molecules could be counted accurately. Specific primers in the conserved constant-segment region were used to synthesize first-strand cDNA for TCR alpha and beta chains. Each cDNA library was double barcoded, with a SMART-Mk sample barcode plus Illumina barcodes, to control for contamination. TruSeq adapter sequences, together with Illumina sample barcodes, were added in two successive PCR steps. The TCR alpha and beta cDNA libraries were sequenced on the Illumina HiSeq platform using custom primers. As for the original processing: Raw reads were processed with MiGEC to extract unique molecular identifiers, and MiXCR was used to determine CDR3 positions. Recombination models were inferred per individual with the repgenHMM and IGoR tools using an EM algorithm. Shared clonotypes were analyzed with the tcR package in R, and sharing was normalized by the product of cloneset sizes. To study raw recombination free of thymic and clonal selection effects, out-of-frame nonproductive sequences were analyzed. TCRdb's own reprocessing of the public reads used fastp at Q25 and MiXCR and kept productive beta chains. Each entry is one CDR3 protein sequence, shown with its most common DNA and genes. The V and J calls were not made by the authors but by TCRdb's processing. The sample table contains fewer than 800,000 distinct CDR3 sequences; only one count was recorded for less than 9% of them. The ten top clones hold over 1.5% of the sample.

The sample was also linked to a second study, of yellow fever vaccine responses in identical twins. From the second report: According to the authors, the vaccine-induced T cell response in identical twins seemed to be partly convergent and partly specific to each individual. The study precisely tracked vaccine-responding T cell clones in identical twins.

This TCR came from a woman between 18 and 30 years old in good health. The sample was PBMCs.

The CDR3 corresponds to CASSSSGTALGNTIYF. In nucleotides, the sequence is TGCGCCAGCAGCTCCTCCGGGACAGCTTTAGGAAACACCATATATTTT. Here the chain combines TRBV5-1 and TRBJ1-3; the junction holds 7 bases that match TRBD1. CDR1 and CDR2 were assigned from the germline V gene as SGHRS and YFSETQ. At the junction V is shortened by 3 bases and J by 4 bases; bases outside the gene matches: 10. Including cysteine and phenylalanine, the CDR3 has 16 amino acids. CDR3 DNA only is kept here, 48 bases in frame from base 1. Where the CDR3 stops, the reference TRBV5-1 and TRBJ1-3 genes take over; the full variable domain is KAGVTQTPRYLIKTRGQQVTLSCSPISGHRSVSWYQQTPGQGLQFLFEYFSETQRNKGNFPGRFSGRQFSNSRSEMNVSTLELGDSALYLCASSSSGTALGNTIYFGEGSWLTVV.